Listed here are 11 T cell receptor beta chains from one sample, sequenced in a study of OX40 agonist ivuxolimab in advanced cancers. Generated by immunoSEQ multiplex PCR, the TCRdb table keeps only in-frame clones and is missing some. Altogether about 48,000 clones are present, 79% being singletons, with the ten largest covering roughly 2%. This specimen was CD4+ or CD8+ T cells sorted from blood, taken in a trial of the OX40 agonist ivuxolimab. All receptors come from an adult with an advanced solid tumor such as melanoma, head and neck, liver or kidney cancer.

V and J are TRBV7-9 and TRBJ2-3; D is uncertain. The CDR3 is made up of 13 amino acids. Trimming removed 6 bases from V and 6 bases from J, with 13 bases in between. CDR1 is SEHNR and CDR2 is FQNEAQ in the germline V gene (reference sequence). CDR3 DNA: TGTGCCAGCAGTCTATCTCACGGGGATACGCAGTATTTT. Its translation is CASSLSHGDTQYF.

This clone was observed a handful of times. This chain connects TRBV2 to TRBJ2-1; 9 bases match TRBD1. The germline V gene has CDR1 SNHLY and CDR2 FYNNEI. The CDR3 has 12 amino acids. The V and J ends lost 7 bases and 12 bases, in that order; junction bases with no gene match: 7. CDR3 residues: CASTPGTGRQFF. CDR3 in DNA: TGTGCCAGCACTCCCGGGACAGGGAGGCAGTTCTTC.

The gene calls are TRBV13 and TRBJ1-6, with 7 bases lining up with TRBD1. The junction had 7 bases not matched to a gene; V was cut back by 5 bases and J by 9 bases. Germline lookup yields CDR1 PRHDT and CDR2 FYEKMQ (reference sequence). The CDR3 loop spans 14 amino acids. The CDR3 loop reads CASSLQGSLSPLHF. CDR3 nucleotides: TGTGCCAGCAGCCTACAGGGGTCCCTTTCACCCCTCCACTTT.

The chain employs TRBV27 and TRBJ2-7, with a tentative D call TRBD2 (5 bases). Trimming took 4 bases from V and 0 from J, leaving 16 bases between them. This CDR3 is built from 16 residues. Germline-derived CDR1 and CDR2 are MNHEY and SMNVEV (reference sequence). The CDR3 protein is CASSSYSSTNSYEQYF. The CDR3 DNA is TGTGCCAGCAGTTCCTACTCTAGCACCAACTCCTACGAGCAGTACTTC.

The chain employs TRBV7-6 and TRBJ2-1; TRBD2 is a possible D gene (6 bases). V was trimmed by 1 base and J by 5 bases, leaving 12 bases between them. Germline CDR1 and CDR2: SGHVS and FNYEAQ. CDR3 length: 15 amino acids. The CDR3 region is CASSLGRGSNNEQFF. The CDR3 bases are TGTGCCAGCAGCTTAGGGCGGGGCTCGAACAATGAGCAGTTCTTC. The full variable domain, with the rest looked up from reference TRBV7-6 and TRBJ2-1, is GAGVSQSPRYKVTKRGQDVALRCDPISGHVSLYWYRQALGQGPEFLTYFNYEAQQDKSGLPNDRFSAERPEGSISTLTIQRTEQRDSAMYRCASSLGRGSNNEQFFGPGTRLTVL.

This sequence joins TRBV6-5 and TRBJ2-1; a weak D match, TRBD1 (6 bases). CDR3 length equals 15 residues. The V gene's germline CDR1 is MNHEY and CDR2 SVGAGI. Trimming took 3 bases from V and 4 from J, leaving 13 bases between them. The CDR3 coding sequence is TGTGCCAGCAGTTATAGGGGACACCTATACAATGAGCAGTTCTTC. It is translated as CASSYRGHLYNEQFF.

The V gene is TRBV19, the J gene TRBJ2-3, with no clear D. The CDR3 is 13 amino acids. In germline, CDR1 is LNHDA, CDR2 SQIVND (reference sequence). Trimming removed 8 bases from V and 0 bases from J, with 9 bases in between. This CDR3 reads CASGGFSTDTQYF. In nucleotides, the CDR3 is TGTGCCAGTGGCGGATTTAGCACAGATACGCAGTATTTT. Using reference TRBV19 and TRBJ2-3 for the parts outside the CDR3, the full variable domain is DGGITQSPKYLFRKEGQNVTLSCEQNLNHDAMYWYRQDPGQGLRLIYYSQIVNDFQKGDIAEGYSVSREKKESFPLTVTSAQKNPTAFYLCASGGFSTDTQYFGPGTRLTVL.

This chain links TRBV6-1 with TRBJ2-1; 13 positions match TRBD2. Germline loops: CDR1 MNHNS, CDR2 SASEGT. The CDR3 runs to 14 residues. V lost 10 bases to trimming and J lost 5 bases; unmatched junction nucleotides: 5. In nucleotides, the CDR3 is TGTGCCACCACCGGGACTAGCGGGGACAATGAGCAGTTCTTC. It specifies CATTGTSGDNEQFF.

In its sample, this clone was seen a few times. V gene TRBV27 combines with J gene TRBJ1-6; D uncertain. This CDR3 has 12 amino acids. The V and J ends lost 6 bases and 6 bases respectively, with 6 bases between them. Germline loops: CDR1 MNHEY, CDR2 SMNVEV (reference sequence). The CDR3 is CASRPGNSPLHF. In nucleotides, the CDR3 is TGTGCCAGCAGACCGGGTAATTCACCCCTCCACTTT.

The chain has TRBV28 and TRBJ2-3, with a weak D call TRBD2 (6 bases). CDR3 length: 15 amino acids. Trimming cost V 6 bases and J 2 bases, with 15 bases left between them. Germline CDR1 and CDR2: MDHEN and SYDVKM. The CDR3: CASSLDAGPTDTQYF. The CDR3 DNA is TGTGCCAGCAGCTTGGATGCGGGGCCCACAGATACGCAGTATTTT. The entire variable domain, with the rest obtained from reference TRBV28 and TRBJ2-3, is as follows: DVKVTQSSRYLVKRTGEKVFLECVQDMDHENMFWYRQDPGLGLRLIYFSYDVKMKEKGDIPEGYSVSREKKERFSLILESASTNQTSMYLCASSLDAGPTDTQYFGPGTRLTVL.

The chain links TRBV2 to TRBJ1-5, with D maybe TRBD1 (5 bases). The CDR3 loop spans 14 amino acids. Germline V CDR1 and CDR2: SNHLY, FYNNEI. V was shortened by 6 bases and J by 7 bases, with 16 bases between the two germline ends. CDR3 in amino acids: CASSDGTEGQPQHF. The CDR3 DNA follows: TGTGCCAGCAGCGATGGGACCGAGGGGCAGCCCCAGCATTTT.